Shown below are 21 T cell receptor beta chains from a single sample sequenced in a study of identifying expanded T cells in peripheral blood. Repertoires were generated with immunoSEQ multiplex PCR, while TCRdb's copy carries only in-frame clones and drops some. The table records approximately 100,000 clones, 75% to 90% of them present only once. Sequenced input: blood. The receptors shown here come from a person aged 18 to 69 in good health.

The chain joins TRBV30 to TRBJ1-1; D is unclear. V lost 3 bases and J lost 7, with 9 bases in between. The length of the CDR3 is 11 residues. From germline, CDR1 is GTSNPN and CDR2 SVGIG (reference sequence). In nucleotides, the CDR3 is TGTGCCTGGAGCCCCCTCCTTGAAGCTTTCTTT. As protein: CAWSPLLEAFF.

The gene calls are TRBV5-6 and TRBJ2-3; 8 bases map to TRBD1. In germline, CDR1 is SGHDT, CDR2 YYEEEE. Unmatched junction bases numbered 0, after V lost 2 bases and J lost 4 bases. CDR3 length: 13 residues. The CDR3 bases are TGTGCCAGCAGCTTACAGGGGGCAGATACGCAGTATTTT. Its protein product is CASSLQGADTQYF. The whole variable domain, filled in from reference TRBV5-6 and TRBJ2-3, reads DAGVTQSPTHLIKTRGQQVTLRCSPKSGHDTVSWYQQALGQGPQFIFQYYEEEERQRGNFPDRFSGHQFPNYSSELNVNALLLGDSALYLCASSLQGADTQYFGPGTRLTVL.

The genes are TRBV2 and TRBJ1-1; no clear D gene. V was cut by 6 bases and J by 2 bases, with 10 bases left in between. CDR3 size: 13 residues. Germline V gene sequence: CDR1 SNHLY, CDR2 FYNNEI. CDR3 nucleotide sequence: TGTGCCAGCAGCTTGAGCCTAAACACTGAAGCTTTCTTT. As protein: CASSLSLNTEAFF.

This clone appeared a single time. The gene calls are TRBV7-2 and TRBJ1-5, with D hard to call. V lost 3 bases, J lost 6 bases, and 6 bases lay in between. The CDR3 contains 12 residues. CDR1 SGHTA and CDR2 FQGNSA come from the germline V gene. CDR3 nucleotides: TGTGCCAGCAGCTTCGATCGTCAGCCCCAGCATTTT. Translated, it gives CASSFDRQPQHF. The full variable domain, in which reference TRBV7-2 and TRBJ1-5 provide the parts outside the CDR3, is GAGVSQSPSNKVTEKGKDVELRCDPISGHTALYWYRQSLGQGLEFLIYFQGNSAPDKSGLPSDRFSAERTGGSVSTLTIQRTQQEDSAVYLCASSFDRQPQHFGDGTRLSIL.

The chain has TRBV28 and TRBJ2-1, with D perhaps being TRBD1 or TRBD2 (6 bases each). CDR1 MDHEN and CDR2 SYDVKM come from the germline V gene. CDR3 size: 16 residues. Deletions cut 6 bases from V and 2 bases from J, with 17 bases between. The CDR3 bases are TGTGCCAGCAGGTTGGGGGGCCTGTCCACCTACAATGAGCAGTTCTTC. Protein: CASRLGGLSTYNEQFF. Variable domain in full (rest from reference TRBV28 and TRBJ2-1): DVKVTQSSRYLVKRTGEKVFLECVQDMDHENMFWYRQDPGLGLRLIYFSYDVKMKEKGDIPEGYSVSREKKERFSLILESASTNQTSMYLCASRLGGLSTYNEQFFGPGTRLTVL.

The chain links TRBV27 to TRBJ1-5; D might be TRBD1 (5 bases). The ends were cut back, 7 bases at V and 9 bases at J, with 19 bases in the middle. The CDR3 has 14 amino acids. Germline V lookup: CDR1 MNHEY, CDR2 SMNVEV (reference sequence). The CDR3, as DNA: TGTGCCAGCACCCCCGTGGCGACCCAGGGGCCCCAGCATTTT. Protein sequence: CASTPVATQGPQHF.

This sequence joins TRBV10-3 and TRBJ1-5, with TRBD1 matching 7 bases. CDR1 and CDR2 (germline): ENHRY, SYGVKD. The J segment lost 1 base and the V segment lost 10 bases, leaving 10 bases of the junction unmatched. CDR3 length: 15 residues. The CDR3 sequence: CATNQGVVSNQPQHF. DNA of the CDR3: TGTGCCACAAATCAGGGGGTCGTGAGCAATCAGCCCCAGCATTTT.

This clone was found a few times. This rearrangement joins TRBV5-4 to TRBJ1-5; no firm D call. The germline gives CDR1 SGHNT, CDR2 YYREEE (reference sequence). V was cut by 1 base and J by 1 base, with 9 bases left in between. The CDR3 has 15 amino acids. This CDR3 reads CASSLRPGSNQPQHF. CDR3 DNA: TGTGCCAGCAGCTTGCGTCCGGGGAGCAATCAGCCCCAGCATTTT.

The chain employs TRBV23-1 and TRBJ1-2; the D gene is possibly TRBD1 (6 bases). TRBV23-1 falls under the ORF class, with uncertain function. V lost 2 bases to trimming and J lost 2 bases, with 15 bases between them. The CDR3 consists of 16 residues. The CDR3 coding sequence is TGCGCCAGCAGTCAACATTTTAGGCAGGGGAACTATGGCTACACCTTC. It translates to CASSQHFRQGNYGYTF.

The V call is TRBV29-1, the J call TRBJ1-2; D is unresolved. The germline V gene encodes CDR1 SQVTM and CDR2 ANQGSEA. This CDR3 region has 15 residues. Trimming took 4 bases from V and 8 from J, leaving 23 bases between them. For the CDR3, the DNA is TGCAGCGTTGCGAGCCTTGAGGTGCCCAGCTACGGCTACACCTTC. It specifies CSVASLEVPSYGYTF. Full variable domain (remainder filled in from reference TRBV29-1 and TRBJ1-2): SAVISQKPSRDICQRGTSLTIQCQVDSQVTMMFWYRQQPGQSLTLIATANQGSEATYESGFVIDKFPISRPNLTFSTLTVSNMSPEDSSIYLCSVASLEVPSYGYTFGSGTRLTVV.

The chain carries TRBV27 and TRBJ1-1; tentative D call: TRBD1 (5 bases). This CDR3 is built from 15 residues. V was clipped by 6 bases and J by 0 bases, with 14 bases between them. The germline gives CDR1 MNHEY, CDR2 SMNVEV (reference sequence). The CDR3 DNA reads TGTGCCAGCAGGGGACTTGTTTCAATGAACACTGAAGCTTTCTTT. Translating it yields CASRGLVSMNTEAFF.

This clone was counted a single time. The chain carries TRBV6-5 and TRBJ1-1; D perhaps matches TRBD1 (5 bases). This CDR3 contains 14 residues. V shed 6 bases and J shed 3 bases, with 14 bases lying between them. Per the germline V gene, CDR1 is MNHEY and CDR2 is SVGAGI. CDR3 sequence: CASSTSGPDTEAFF. The CDR3 nucleotides read TGTGCCAGCAGCACTTCGGGGCCCGACACTGAAGCTTTCTTT.

This clone was observed a single time. The rearrangement links TRBV6-4 to TRBJ2-3; D is unclear. The CDR3 has 13 amino acids. Trimming took off 2 bases at V and 1 base at J, with 4 bases between the two ends. Germline CDR1 reads MRHNA; CDR2 reads SNTAGT. In nucleotides, the CDR3 is TGTGCCAGCAGTGACGAGGGCACAGATACGCAGTATTTT. This codes for CASSDEGTDTQYF.

The chain links TRBV2 to TRBJ2-3; TRBD2 is a possible D gene (5 bases). V lost 6 bases and J 0 bases, leaving 10 bases between the germline ends. The germline V gene has CDR1 SNHLY and CDR2 FYNNEI. The CDR3 contains 14 residues. DNA for the CDR3: TGTGCCAGCAGAGGGCGGGTAAGCACAGATACGCAGTATTTT. Protein sequence: CASRGRVSTDTQYF.

The chain joins TRBV2 to TRBJ2-7, with 7 nucleotides matching TRBD2. The CDR3 contains 12 residues. The germline gives CDR1 SNHLY, CDR2 FYNNEI. The V segment lost 8 bases and the J segment 2 bases; nucleotides outside the gene matches: 3. CDR3 in DNA: TGTGCCAGCCGCGGGAGCCCCTACGAGCAGTACTTC. Protein product: CASRGSPYEQYF.

The chain couples TRBV20-1 to TRBJ2-5; D ambiguous. V lost 8 bases and J 0 bases, leaving 7 bases between the germline ends. Germline V gene lookup returns CDR1 DFQATT and CDR2 SNEGSKA (reference sequence). CDR3 length: 11 residues. The CDR3 protein is CSLWYQETQYF. The CDR3 region has the DNA TGCAGTCTGTGGTACCAAGAGACCCAGTACTTC.

This clone was picked up one time. V and J are TRBV7-2 and TRBJ2-1; no clear D gene. The CDR3 contains 13 residues. V was shortened by 8 bases and J by 8 bases, with 16 bases between the two germline ends. Germline CDR1 SGHTA, CDR2 FQGNSA. CDR3: CASPPPGSHEQFF. Written as DNA, the CDR3 is TGTGCCAGCCCACCACCCGGGTCCCATGAGCAGTTCTTC.

This chain joins TRBV4-3 and TRBJ1-2; D gene uncertain. The CDR3 totals 14 residues. Germline V gene data show CDR1 as LGHNA and CDR2 as YSLEER. V lost 4 bases, J lost 5 bases, and 14 bases lay in between. CDR3: CASSPGPRLYGYTF. The CDR3 region has the DNA TGCGCCAGCAGCCCGGGTCCGCGCCTTTATGGCTACACCTTC.

This chain connects TRBV7-6 to TRBJ2-5; perhaps TRBD2 as D (5 bases). The J call may not be correct, given that the DNA end is closer to TRBJ2-7. Germline V gives CDR1 SGHVS, CDR2 FNYEAQ. The CDR3 extends over 15 amino acids. CDR3 coding DNA: TGTGCCAGCAGCTTAGCCGGGGAATCCTCCTACGAGCAGTACTTC. Translated, it gives CASSLAGESSYEQYF.

This rearrangement joins TRBV6-5 to TRBJ2-7, with 8 bases that match TRBD1. CDR1 is MNHEY, CDR2 SVGAGI, per germline. V lost 2 bases to trimming and J lost 7 bases; unmatched junction nucleotides: 13. The CDR3 covers 16 residues. CDR3 in amino acids: CASSYALPTGAEEQYF. The DNA for the CDR3 is TGTGCCAGCAGTTACGCCCTACCGACAGGGGCTGAAGAGCAGTACTTC.

This clone was seen just once. This chain joins TRBV7-2 and TRBJ2-7; D is ambiguous. V lost 0 bases to trimming and J lost 2 bases, with 14 bases between them. Germline V gene data show CDR1 as SGHTA and CDR2 as FQGNSA. The CDR3 extends over 16 amino acids. The CDR3 DNA reads as TGTGCCAGCAGCTTAGCGCGGCGCGAGGAAGCCTACGAGCAGTACTTC. This gives the protein CASSLARREEAYEQYF.